These 29 T cell receptor beta chains share one sample of origin, sequenced in a study of T cell responses to AZD1222 COVID-19 vaccine. Generated by immunoSEQ multiplex PCR, the TCRdb table keeps only in-frame clones and is missing some. The sample lists about 150,000 clones, 80% to 90% occurring once. Sequenced material: peripheral blood, taken on day 0 of AZD1222 vaccination. The receptors come from an adult in good health.

V gene TRBV4-3 combines with J gene TRBJ2-5; D remains unclear. The CDR3 spans 12 residues. Germline values: CDR1 LGHNA, CDR2 YSLEER. V dropped 5 bases and J dropped 4 bases, with 8 bases sitting between them. CDR3 sequence (DNA): TGCGCCAGCAGCGCAACCGGAGAGACCCAGTACTTC. It encodes CASSATGETQYF.

The gene calls are TRBV12-3 or TRBV12-4 and TRBJ1-5; perhaps TRBD1 as D (5 bases). This CDR3 contains 13 residues. Trimming took 6 bases from V and 3 from J, leaving 9 bases between them. CDR3 nucleotide sequence: TGTGCCAGCAGCCGACAGACCAATCAGCCCCAGCATTTT. It encodes CASSRQTNQPQHF.

The gene calls are TRBV19 and TRBJ2-7; D assignment may be TRBD1 or TRBD2 (5 bases each). The V gene lost 3 bases and the J gene lost 0 bases, with 15 bases spanning the gap. Per germline, CDR1 LNHDA and CDR2 SQIVND (reference sequence). This CDR3 region has 16 residues. The CDR3 nucleotides are TGTGCCAGTAGTATCAAAATCGGGACGAGCTCCTACGAGCAGTACTTC. Amino acid sequence: CASSIKIGTSSYEQYF.

This clone was counted between two and nine times. J is TRBJ2-2 and V is TRBV4-3, with D maybe TRBD1 (5 bases). The CDR3 is 16 residues long. Germline assignment: CDR1 LGHNA and CDR2 YSLEER. V lost 0 bases to trimming and J lost 0 bases, with 8 bases between them. CDR3 sequence reads: CASSQDSRANTGELFF. DNA of the CDR3: TGCGCCAGCAGCCAAGACTCCAGGGCGAACACCGGGGAGCTGTTTTTT.

This chain connects TRBV11-3 to TRBJ2-2; D is possibly TRBD1 or TRBD2 (5 bases each). Trimming stripped 3 bases from V and 3 bases from J, with 11 bases between. Germline V gene sequence: CDR1 SGHNT, CDR2 YENEEA. The CDR3 has 15 amino acids. In DNA form, the CDR3 reads TGTGCCAGCAGCTTCTCCGGGACCCACACCGGGGAGCTGTTTTTT. It yields the protein CASSFSGTHTGELFF.

CDR3 bases: TGTGCCAGCTTTACAGGGAACTATGGCTACACCTTC. It codes for CASFTGNYGYTF. The chain uses TRBV6-5 and TRBJ1-2; tentative D call: TRBD1 (6 bases). V was trimmed by 8 bases and J by 2 bases, leaving 9 bases between them. Germline CDR1 MNHEY, CDR2 SVGAGI. The CDR3 spans 12 residues.

This rearrangement joins TRBV9 to TRBJ1-3; 7 bases agree with TRBD1. The ends lost 4 bases at V and 0 bases at J; junction bases unmatched: 13. CDR1 is SGDLS, CDR2 YYNGEE, per germline. The CDR3 is 18 residues long. The CDR3 sequence is CASSPQGFRIASGNTIYF. The DNA of the CDR3 is TGTGCCAGCAGCCCACAGGGGTTTCGAATCGCCTCTGGAAACACCATATATTTT.

The table lists this clone with a count of one. This chain connects TRBV7-9 to TRBJ1-2; D not resolved. The germline V gene has CDR1 SEHNR and CDR2 FQNEAQ (reference sequence). This CDR3 comprises 11 residues. Trimming stripped 5 bases from V and 8 bases from J, with 9 bases between. CDR3 bases: TGTGCCAGCAGCCAGTTGTCCGGCTACACCTTC. Amino acid sequence: CASSQLSGYTF.

The rearrangement links TRBV11-2 to TRBJ2-1; D possibly corresponds to TRBD2 (6 bases). This CDR3 comprises 15 residues. Germline CDR1 is SGHAT and CDR2 is FQNNGV. Trimming removed 5 bases from V and 0 bases from J, with 11 bases in between. In nucleotides, the CDR3 is TGTGCCAGCAGCCTTAGCGGAAACTCCTACAATGAGCAGTTCTTC. Residues: CASSLSGNSYNEQFF.

The chain uses TRBV5-5 and TRBJ1-2; no firm D call. Between the trimmed V and J ends, which lost 2 bases and 6 bases, there was a span of 8 bases. Germline values: CDR1 SGHKS, CDR2 YYEKEE (reference sequence). CDR3 length: 12 residues. CDR3 bases: TGTGCCAGCAGCTTTTCGGCAGATGGCTACACCTTC. Residues: CASSFSADGYTF.

V usage is TRBV5-1 and J usage is TRBJ1-1; TRBD1 is a possible D gene (6 bases). CDR1 SGHRS and CDR2 YFSETQ come from the germline V gene. This CDR3 has 17 residues. The germline V and J ends were trimmed by 0 bases and 1 base, with 16 bases remaining between them. This chain's CDR3 is CASSLAIMGGGNTEAFF. Written as DNA, the CDR3 is TGCGCCAGCAGCTTGGCCATTATGGGGGGCGGGAACACTGAAGCTTTCTTT.

The chain joins TRBV4-3 to TRBJ1-2; the D gene is possibly TRBD1 (6 bases). V was shortened by 0 bases and J by 4 bases, with 12 bases between the two germline ends. The CDR3 loop spans 15 amino acids. In germline, CDR1 is LGHNA, CDR2 YSLEER. CDR3 protein: CASSQDRGFLYGYTF. CDR3 in DNA: TGCGCCAGCAGCCAAGATAGGGGGTTTCTCTATGGCTACACCTTC.

The chain recombines TRBV28 with TRBJ1-2, with a possible D match to TRBD1 (5 bases). The CDR3 is made up of 12 amino acids. Germline CDR1 MDHEN, CDR2 SYDVKM. V was shortened by 7 bases and J by 6 bases, with 12 bases between the two germline ends. CDR3 nucleotide sequence: TGTGCCAGCACCCGGGAGGGGCATGGCTACACCTTC. Its translation is CASTREGHGYTF.

The chain has TRBV5-8 and TRBJ2-4; 9 bases are a match to TRBD1. CDR3 length equals 14 residues. V was pared by 8 bases and J by 1 base, with 4 bases of the junction left unmatched. The germline V gene encodes CDR1 SGHTS and CDR2 YDEGEE. CDR3 loop: CASPQGAAKNIQYF. CDR3 coding DNA: TGTGCCAGTCCACAGGGGGCGGCCAAAAACATTCAGTACTTC.

The chain is built from TRBV19 and TRBJ1-1; D perhaps matches TRBD1 (5 bases). From germline, CDR1 is LNHDA and CDR2 SQIVND (reference sequence). The CDR3 extends over 14 amino acids. Trimming removed 8 bases from V and 1 base from J, with 14 bases in between. The CDR3 region is CASLRGVGNTEAFF. CDR3 nucleotide sequence: TGTGCCAGTTTGAGGGGAGTGGGGAACACTGAAGCTTTCTTT.

The V gene is TRBV12-5, the J gene TRBJ1-1; the match to TRBD1 covers 11 bases. From germline, CDR1 is LGHNT and CDR2 FRNRAP. The CDR3 spans 15 residues. V lost 5 bases and J lost 4; bases outside the gene matches: 6. This CDR3 reads CASGPGDRGFTEAFF. The CDR3 DNA follows: TGTGCTAGTGGTCCAGGGGACAGGGGGTTCACTGAAGCTTTCTTT. The complete variable domain, with remaining parts taken from reference TRBV12-5 and TRBJ1-1, reads DARVTQTPRHKVTEMGQEVTMRCQPILGHNTVFWYRQTMMQGLELLAYFRNRAPLDDSGMPKDRFSAEMPDATLATLKIQPSEPRDSAVYFCASGPGDRGFTEAFFGQGTRLTVV.

The V and J genes are TRBV12-3 or TRBV12-4 and TRBJ2-7; D remains unclear. This CDR3 comprises 13 residues. Trimming pared 7 bases from V and 3 bases from J, leaving 13 bases between. Here the CDR3 reads CASTYRVFYEQYF. The CDR3 DNA is TGTGCCAGCACTTACAGAGTATTCTACGAGCAGTACTTC.

This clone has just a few counts. This chain links TRBV28 with TRBJ1-2; D is undetermined. V was trimmed by 4 bases and J by 5 bases, leaving 17 bases between them. CDR3 size: 15 residues. The germline gives CDR1 MDHEN, CDR2 SYDVKM. The CDR3, as DNA: TGTGCCAGCAGTTCCCCCCTGGGGAGGAGATATGGCTACACCTTC. Protein product: CASSSPLGRRYGYTF.

The chain uses TRBV5-1 and TRBJ1-1; no clear D. CDR3 length: 14 residues. CDR1 SGHRS and CDR2 YFSETQ come from the germline V gene. V was trimmed by 1 base and J by 0 bases, leaving 7 bases between them. Here the CDR3 reads CASSLLPMNTEAFF. DNA for the CDR3: TGCGCCAGCAGCTTGTTGCCTATGAACACTGAAGCTTTCTTT.

This clone was picked up one time. The chain uses TRBV19 and TRBJ1-1; D remains unclear. CDR1 and CDR2 from the germline V gene are LNHDA and SQIVND (reference sequence). The germline V and J ends were trimmed by 3 bases and 2 bases, with 7 bases remaining between them. CDR3 length: 13 residues. The DNA for the CDR3 is TGTGCCAGTAGTATGAGGCAAAACACTGAAGCTTTCTTT. It yields the protein CASSMRQNTEAFF.

The gene calls are TRBV3-1 (or the pseudogene TRBV3-2) and TRBJ2-3, with TRBD1 as a possible D gene (5 bases). The germline CDR1 and CDR2 sequences are LGHDT and YNNKEL (reference sequence). This CDR3 has 13 residues. Trimming left V 4 bases short and J 0 bases short, with 5 bases between. As DNA, the CDR3 is TGTGCCAGCAGCCGGACAAGCACAGATACGCAGTATTTT. Amino acids: CASSRTSTDTQYF.

This sequence joins TRBV28 and TRBJ1-2; 10 bases agree with TRBD1. CDR1 and CDR2 from the germline V gene are MDHEN and SYDVKM. The CDR3 has 14 residues. Germline trimming cut 8 bases from V and 3 bases from J; bases unmatched to any gene: 6. In nucleotides, the CDR3 is TGTGCCAGCCGCAGACAGGGGGCGCACTATGGCTACACCTTC. It codes for CASRRQGAHYGYTF.

The V call is TRBV7-8, the J call TRBJ1-2, with D perhaps TRBD1 (6 bases). CDR1 SGHVS and CDR2 FQNEAQ come from the germline V gene. The CDR3 runs to 15 residues. The V end was cut by 5 bases, the J end by 7 bases, with 20 bases between. The CDR3 here is CASSPQAAVGGGYTF. The CDR3 region has the DNA TGTGCCAGCAGCCCTCAGGCGGCCGTAGGGGGTGGCTACACCTTC.

The rearrangement uses TRBV5-4 and TRBJ2-7; D is possibly TRBD1 (5 bases). The V and J ends lost 2 bases and 5 bases respectively, with 11 bases between them. This CDR3 has 13 amino acids. Germline CDR1 reads SGHNT; CDR2 reads YYREEE (reference sequence). CDR3 DNA sequence: TGTGCCAGCAGCTTTCAAGGGGCTAACGAGCAGTACTTC. Its translation is CASSFQGANEQYF.

The V and J genes are TRBV7-6 and TRBJ2-1, with D hard to call. The germline CDR1 and CDR2 sequences are SGHVS and FNYEAQ. This CDR3 region has 13 residues. Trimming stripped 2 bases from V and 7 bases from J, with 9 bases between. CDR3 sequence reads: CASSLTGPNEQFF. CDR3 coding DNA: TGTGCCAGCAGCTTAACTGGGCCGAATGAGCAGTTCTTC.

The rearrangement joins TRBV12-3 or TRBV12-4 to TRBJ2-1; tentative D call: TRBD1 (6 bases). Deletions cut 7 bases from V and 4 bases from J, with 11 bases between. This CDR3 contains 13 residues. In DNA, the CDR3 is TGTGCCAGCAACCGGGACAATTACAATGAGCAGTTCTTC. Its translation is CASNRDNYNEQFF.

V is TRBV5-1 and J is TRBJ1-6, with D tentatively TRBD1 (5 bases). Germline values: CDR1 SGHRS, CDR2 YFSETQ. The CDR3 has 14 amino acids. V lost 2 bases and J lost 8, with 11 bases in between. The CDR3 DNA reads TGCGCCAGCAGCTTTCAGGGCGTAGATTCACCCCTCCACTTT. This sequence encodes CASSFQGVDSPLHF.

The chain links TRBV5-8 to TRBJ2-7; D ambiguous. The V and J ends lost 1 base and 0 bases respectively, with 2 bases between them. Germline V CDR1 and CDR2: SGHTS, YDEGEE. The CDR3 extends over 12 amino acids. CDR3: CASSLFSYEQYF. The CDR3 nucleotides read TGTGCCAGCAGCTTGTTCTCCTACGAGCAGTACTTC.

This rearrangement joins TRBV27 to TRBJ1-4, with D perhaps matching TRBD1 (5 bases). The CDR3 loop spans 17 amino acids. Germline lookup yields CDR1 MNHEY and CDR2 SMNVEV (reference sequence). Trimming stripped 3 bases from V and 0 bases from J, with 14 bases between. Here the CDR3 DNA reads TGTGCCAGCAGTTTGTTTGGGGCCCAAGCAACTAATGAAAAACTGTTTTTT. This gives the protein CASSLFGAQATNEKLFF.